What follows is one TCR beta chain and its context. Some clones are missing from TCRdb's copy, which holds only in-frame ones; the method was immunoSEQ multiplex PCR. The sample has more than 85,000 clones; under 95% are singletons. These data come from a study of OX40 agonist ivuxolimab in advanced cancers. The V segment lost 11 bases and the J segment 1 base; nucleotides outside the gene matches: 4. Germline V lookup: CDR1 LNHDA, CDR2 SQIVND (reference sequence). CDR3 size: 13 residues. The cohort excluded patients with autoimmune disease history or systemic immunosuppression. The receptor was derived from an adult with an advanced solid tumor such as melanoma, head and neck, liver or kidney cancer. This specimen was CD4+ or CD8+ T cells sorted from blood, taken in a trial of the OX40 agonist ivuxolimab. This chain uses TRBV19 with TRBJ2-2; 7 bases map to TRBD1. The CDR3 sequence is CAVDRENTGELFF. The CDR3 DNA reads TGTGCCGTTGACAGGGAGAACACCGGGGAGCTGTTTTTT. The whole variable domain, filled in from reference TRBV19 and TRBJ2-2, reads DGGITQSPKYLFRKEGQNVTLSCEQNLNHDAMYWYRQDPGQGLRLIYYSQIVNDFQKGDIAEGYSVSREKKESFPLTVTSAQKNPTAFYLCAVDRENTGELFFGEGSRLTVL.